Reported below is one TCR beta chain. Per the germline V gene, CDR1 is SGHTA and CDR2 is FQGNSA. The CDR3 is 15 residues long. The ends lost 5 bases at V and 7 bases at J; junction bases unmatched: 10. The repertoire was sequenced with immunoSEQ multiplex PCR; TCRdb's copy has only in-frame clones and lacks some. The top ten clones hold 1.4% of a sample with 150,000 to 200,000 clones, around nine tenths of them seen once. This entry is derived from a study of control samples from healthy donors and cancer patients. The chain joins TRBV7-2 to TRBJ1-4; TRBD1 agrees at 7 bases. The TCR was taken from a young man in good health. The sample comprised blood. The CDR3 sequence is CASSGTSGGAEKLFF. CDR3 nucleotides: TGTGCCAGCAGCGGCACGTCAGGGGGTGCTGAAAAACTGTTTTTT.